The 12 T cell receptor beta chains listed next were all sequenced from one sample in a study of blood T cell repertoires in COVID-19. TCRdb's copy holds only in-frame clones and misses some; the assay was immunoSEQ multiplex PCR. Of 150,000 or so clones in the sample, 75% to 90% were seen once. The material sequenced was PBMCs or T cells enriched from blood (not recorded which). The receptors shown here come from a woman aged 50 to 60 who had recovered from COVID-19.

The rearrangement links TRBV6-1 to TRBJ2-2, with D possibly matching TRBD1 (6 bases). V dropped 3 bases and J dropped 3 bases, with 20 bases sitting between them. Germline CDR1 and CDR2: MNHNS and SASEGT. The CDR3 runs to 18 residues. The CDR3 bases are TGTGCCAGCAGTGAGGGGACACTGGCGACCCAAGACACCGGGGAGCTGTTTTTT. This translates into CASSEGTLATQDTGELFF.

The chain uses TRBV18 and TRBJ2-5; 9 positions agree with TRBD1. CDR1 and CDR2 from the germline V gene are KGHSH and LQKENI. With V trimmed by 3 bases and J by 4 bases, 3 bases remained unmatched. The CDR3 runs 14 residues. CDR3 region: CASSPDRGGETQYF. The CDR3 DNA reads as TGTGCCAGCTCACCGGACAGGGGAGGAGAGACCCAGTACTTC. Full variable domain (rest looked up from reference TRBV18 and TRBJ2-5): NAGVMQNPRHLVRRRGQEARLRCSPMKGHSHVYWYRQLPEEGLKFMVYLQKENIIDESGMPKERFSAEFPKEGPSILRIQQVVRGDSAAYFCASSPDRGGETQYFGPGTRLLVL.

V gene TRBV5-1 combines with J gene TRBJ1-1; weak D call: TRBD1 (5 bases). CDR3 length equals 14 residues. Trimming cost V 4 bases and J 9 bases, with 19 bases left between them. Germline CDR1 SGHRS, CDR2 YFSETQ. CDR3 region: CASSRNSGGEKAFF. CDR3 in DNA: TGCGCCAGCAGCCGGAACTCCGGGGGGGAGAAAGCTTTCTTT. Filled out from reference TRBV5-1 and TRBJ1-1, the complete variable domain reads KAGVTQTPRYLIKTRGQQVTLSCSPISGHRSVSWYQQTPGQGLQFLFEYFSETQRNKGNFPGRFSGRQFSNSRSEMNVSTLELGDSALYLCASSRNSGGEKAFFGQGTRLTVV.

The chain couples TRBV18 to TRBJ1-1, with D tentatively TRBD1 (6 bases). This CDR3 is built from 14 residues. Germline V gene sequence: CDR1 KGHSH, CDR2 LQKENI. Trimming took 2 bases from V and 3 from J, leaving 10 bases between them. The DNA for the CDR3 is TGTGCCAGCTCACCAGGGGGCTACGACACTGAAGCTTTCTTT. It translates to CASSPGGYDTEAFF.

In this sample, this clone turned up once. The V call is TRBV5-1, the J call TRBJ2-7, with 9 positions matching TRBD1. V lost 4 bases, J lost 5 bases, and 7 bases stayed unmatched. The length of the CDR3 is 14 residues. Germline-derived CDR1 and CDR2 are SGHRS and YFSETQ. CDR3 DNA sequence: TGCGCCAGCAGCACGGGGGACAGGGCCCACGAGCAGTACGTC. This encodes CASSTGDRAHEQYV.

The rearrangement links TRBV6-6 to TRBJ1-1, with TRBD1 matching over 7 bases. From germline, CDR1 is MNHNY and CDR2 SVGAGI (reference sequence). Germline trimming cut 5 bases from V and 3 bases from J; bases unmatched to any gene: 6. The length of the CDR3 is 14 residues. CDR3 amino acids: CASSPIRGYTEAFF. The CDR3 nucleotides are TGTGCCAGCAGTCCTATCAGGGGGTACACTGAAGCTTTCTTT.

This clone has more than one count but fewer than ten. The rearrangement uses TRBV7-8 and TRBJ2-5; possible D gene TRBD1, 5 bases. From germline, CDR1 is SGHVS and CDR2 FQNEAQ. Trimming cost V 3 bases and J 2 bases, with 10 bases left between them. The CDR3 extends over 14 amino acids. The CDR3 region is CASSFNTGQETQYF. CDR3 bases: TGTGCCAGCAGCTTCAACACAGGACAAGAGACCCAGTACTTC.

This clone was seen a single time. The J gene is TRBJ1-4, the V gene TRBV2; no clear D. V was trimmed by 6 bases and J by 5 bases, leaving 7 bases between them. The germline V gene encodes CDR1 SNHLY and CDR2 FYNNEI. The CDR3 spans 12 residues. As DNA, the CDR3 is TGTGCCAGCAGGGCCTTCAATGAAAAACTGTTTTTT. It specifies CASRAFNEKLFF.

This clone appeared a single time. J is TRBJ2-3 and V is TRBV5-6; 9 bases line up with TRBD2. There are 15 residues in the CDR3. CDR1 is SGHDT, CDR2 YYEEEE, per germline. V lost 4 bases, J lost 5 bases, and 8 bases stayed unmatched. The CDR3 nucleotides are TGTGCCAGCAGCCCCTTAGCGGGAGACAGAGATACGCAGTATTTT. The encoded protein is CASSPLAGDRDTQYF.

The rearrangement links TRBV7-9 to TRBJ2-5, with D perhaps TRBD1 (5 bases). V shed 5 bases and J shed 1 base, with 20 bases lying between them. The CDR3 is 17 amino acids. Germline V gives CDR1 SEHNR, CDR2 FQNEAQ (reference sequence). CDR3 residues: CASSAIGHTGPQETQYF. CDR3 coding DNA: TGTGCCAGCAGCGCCATAGGCCATACAGGACCCCAAGAGACCCAGTACTTC.

The rearrangement joins TRBV28 to TRBJ1-5; unclear D gene. CDR3 length equals 14 residues. Germline CDR1 MDHEN, CDR2 SYDVKM. Trimming cost V 5 bases and J 4 bases, with 12 bases left between them. In nucleotides, the CDR3 is TGTGCCAGCAGTGTCTCCAGTTCAAATCAGCCCCAGCATTTT. It codes for CASSVSSSNQPQHF.

This clone was found once. The chain is built from TRBV9 and TRBJ1-1; 7 bases are shared with TRBD1. This CDR3 has 11 residues. Trimming cost V 4 bases and J 9 bases; bases outside gene matches: 3. Germline loops: CDR1 SGDLS, CDR2 YYNGEE. This chain's CDR3 is CASSSQGQAFF. Here the CDR3 DNA reads TGTGCCAGCAGCTCACAGGGGCAAGCTTTCTTT. The full variable domain, its missing parts supplied by reference TRBV9 and TRBJ1-1, is DSGVTQTPKHLITATGQRVTLRCSPRSGDLSVYWYQQSLDQGLQFLIQYYNGEERAKGNILERFSAQQFPDLHSELNLSSLELGDSALYFCASSSQGQAFFGQGTRLTVV.